This TCR beta chain derives from a study of blood T cell repertoires in COVID-19. Study context: Sources were T cells, B-cell-depleted T cells, or PBMCs; the material itself was cDNA or gDNA.

Two consecutive negative NP/OP PCR tests, clearance, or resolved symptoms defined Cohort 3 recovery. Authors' processing steps: Estimated nucleated cell counts came from reference gene primer amplification. Clones were read by immunoSEQ multiplex PCR, and TCRdb kept only the in-frame ones, dropping some. Clone size and V and J calls were adopted from that table, with D and trimming inferred from the DNA. The table shows a few hundred thousand clones, with under 95% occurring only once. CDR1 LNHDA and CDR2 SQIVND come from the germline V gene (reference sequence). This CDR3 is built from 13 residues. Unmatched junction bases numbered 4, after V lost 8 bases and J lost 6 bases.

This sequence originates from a woman in her twenties or thirties who had recovered from COVID-19. This chain links TRBV19 with TRBJ2-2; 9 bases match TRBD1. Sequencing input: PBMCs or T cells enriched from blood (not recorded which). Here the CDR3 reads CASWTGEPGELFF. The CDR3 nucleotides are TGTGCCAGTTGGACAGGGGAACCCGGGGAGCTGTTTTTT.